The rows below give T cell receptor beta chains drawn from one sample of a study of blood T cell repertoires in COVID-19. Produced via immunoSEQ multiplex PCR; TCRdb's table is partial and in-frame only. This table has about 240,000 clones, about four fifths appearing once. Sequenced material: peripheral blood. The receptor set was obtained from a woman aged 70-85 years with acute or convalescent COVID-19. Each CDR3 is given with its conserved first and last residue. Not all rows give a size; the values are once, few, many and, for expanded clones, a class.

v_call: TRBV4-3
clone_size: -
cdr3_aa: CASSQSRDGAQYF

v_call: TRBV7-2
clone_size: once
cdr3_aa: CASSLVGGGDTQYF

v_call: TRBV2
clone_size: few
cdr3_aa: CASSLSLAGYQETQYF

v_call: TRBV2
clone_size: -
cdr3_aa: CASSSYDRREQYF

v_call: TRBV28
clone_size: -
cdr3_aa: CASSPLPSEAFF

v_call: TRBV19
clone_size: -
cdr3_aa: CASSDGGNSYEQYF

v_call: TRBV11-2
clone_size: -
cdr3_aa: CASSLGQVNQPQHF

v_call: TRBV19
clone_size: once
cdr3_aa: CASSITGSNGNQPQHF

v_call: TRBV7-9
clone_size: -
cdr3_aa: CASSLGRGTAPIYTF

v_call: TRBV9
clone_size: -
cdr3_aa: CASSIGGAGDQPQHF

v_call: TRBV19
clone_size: -
cdr3_aa: CASSINSEQPQHF

v_call: TRBV6-2/TRBV6-3
clone_size: once
cdr3_aa: CASSLQENYGYTF

v_call: TRBV21-1
clone_size: -
cdr3_aa: CASSYGTENTGELFF

v_call: TRBV6-2/TRBV6-3
clone_size: -
cdr3_aa: CASSLQGGDEQFF

v_call: TRBV6-5
clone_size: -
cdr3_aa: CASRTSGGGNEQFF

v_call: TRBV6-5
clone_size: -
cdr3_aa: CASSYMGQVTYEQYF

v_call: TRBV7-2
clone_size: -
cdr3_aa: CASSLGARETQYF

v_call: TRBV7-9
clone_size: -
cdr3_aa: CASSSSRVELAGGQETQYF

v_call: TRBV5-1
clone_size: -
cdr3_aa: CASSLGASGGTDTQYF

v_call: TRBV4-2
clone_size: -
cdr3_aa: CASSQDGPRRGQETQYF

v_call: TRBV5-4
clone_size: -
cdr3_aa: CASSLGQGTNTF

v_call: TRBV29-1
clone_size: -
cdr3_aa: CSVELGARLLNTEAFF

v_call: TRBV5-4
clone_size: -
cdr3_aa: CASSPQTSGVEQFF

v_call: TRBV19
clone_size: -
cdr3_aa: CASSLTGGIGYGYTF

v_call: TRBV7-9
clone_size: -
cdr3_aa: CASSLDSGRVTEAFF

v_call: TRBV4-1
clone_size: -
cdr3_aa: CASGTGRERGYTF

v_call: TRBV6-2/TRBV6-3
clone_size: -
cdr3_aa: CASSYGGGSYNEQFF

v_call: TRBV20-1
clone_size: -
cdr3_aa: CSASRGLWGDSGTEAFF

v_call: TRBV7-2
clone_size: -
cdr3_aa: CASSSQGGTEAFF

v_call: TRBV2
clone_size: -
cdr3_aa: CASILQGFDGYTF

v_call: TRBV5-6
clone_size: -
cdr3_aa: CASSLAVQETQYF

v_call: TRBV19
clone_size: -
cdr3_aa: CASSIPPGVAGGSSYNEQFF

v_call: TRBV6-5
clone_size: -
cdr3_aa: CASSYSRDINYGYTF

v_call: TRBV5-1
clone_size: -
cdr3_aa: CASSVPQSNTGELFF

v_call: TRBV5-6
clone_size: once
cdr3_aa: CASSLTGLGNQPQHF

v_call: TRBV9
clone_size: -
cdr3_aa: CASSVGTGNQPQHF

v_call: TRBV7-2
clone_size: -
cdr3_aa: CASSPGLAGVTGELFF

v_call: TRBV3-1/TRBV3-2
clone_size: -
cdr3_aa: CASSPPTVQETQYF

v_call: TRBV3-1/TRBV3-2
clone_size: -
cdr3_aa: CASSQVLRGYNSPLHF

v_call: TRBV11-2
clone_size: -
cdr3_aa: CASSSTGTYGYTF

v_call: TRBV4-2
clone_size: -
cdr3_aa: CASSQEKAGNREGGYTF

v_call: TRBV5-1
clone_size: -
cdr3_aa: CASRGGAASYNSPLHF

v_call: TRBV7-9
clone_size: -
cdr3_aa: CASSLGVQGSYEQYF

v_call: TRBV3-1/TRBV3-2
clone_size: -
cdr3_aa: CASSQDVSRDRVNEQYF

v_call: TRBV7-2
clone_size: -
cdr3_aa: CASRPQRTGRTDTQYF

v_call: TRBV6-4
clone_size: few
cdr3_aa: CASSDVEGTEAFF

v_call: TRBV5-8
clone_size: -
cdr3_aa: CASSLWGDHNQPQHF

v_call: TRBV10-1
clone_size: -
cdr3_aa: CASSPQGTYGYTF